This T cell receptor beta chain was recovered during a study of regulatory T cells in long-lasting Graves disease (TCRdb year 2021). At the level of the whole study: Persistent Graves' disease was defined as persistently positive TSH receptor autoantibodies together with antithyroid drug treatment for over 5 years. TCR sequencing covered roughly 13 persistent and roughly 20 newly diagnosed Graves' disease patients, around 35 samples in total. The study was conducted in China and was registered as a clinical trial. Patients with persistent Graves' disease were compared with patients with newly diagnosed Graves' disease using TCR sequencing and RNA sequencing of peripheral blood. In the clinical cohort, patients with persistent Graves' disease had used antithyroid drugs for an average of about 9.3 years.

This clonotype was detected ten times or more. Its cognate antigen has yet to be identified. Base quality data are lacking; no much larger clone is found one base away. Overall study outcomes, separate from this receptor: Sequencing and analysis were limited to the TCR beta chain. Lower TCR Shannon entropy and fewer highly expanded clones were observed in persistent Graves' disease patients than in newly diagnosed patients, which suggested clonal expansion. The study examined only peripheral blood because the primary lesion, thyroid tissue, could not be accessed. Patients with persistent disease shared more public clonotypes (around 2,500) than newly diagnosed patients did (approximately 970). Persistent disease showed preferential use of TRBV28, TRBJ1-2 and TRBJ2-5, whereas newly diagnosed disease favored TRBV20-1 and TRBJ2-1. The authors noted that the small sample size was a limitation that may lower accuracy.

The germline V gene encodes CDR1 MNHGY and CDR2 SVAAGI. Clipping removes 3 bases from V and 11 bases from J, with 6 as the unmatched junction base count. From cysteine to phenylalanine, the CDR3 is 12 amino acids long. Here the CDR3 DNA is all that survives: 36 bases in frame from base 1. Receptor libraries were prepared by multiplex PCR. TCRdb lists the instrument as Illumina HiSeq 4000. TCR beta libraries were built with iRepertoire HTBI primers and Arm-PCR amplification of CDR3 regions. Gel purification was performed on PCR products prior to sequencing. Per the authors' processing: Gene usage analysis of CDR3 amino acid clonotypes relied on the 60 or so TRBV and about 15 TRBJ segments identified across samples. Filtered high-quality paired reads were merged into contigs using COPE and FqMerger. Contigs were aligned with BLAST to IMGT TRBV, TRBD and TRBJ reference genes, and CDR3 was defined per IMGT. Any clonotype with a frequency above 0.1% was classified as a highly expanded clone. Repertoire diversity was measured by Shannon entropy, and V-J evenness by the Gini coefficient. A clonotype found in more than one individual was treated as public. TCRdb's own reprocessing of the public reads used fastp at Q25 and MiXCR and kept productive beta chains. Duplicate CDR3 protein sequences are folded into a single record with the most common DNA and genes. In this record, the V and J calls reflect TCRdb's handling and not the investigators' own analysis. The sample table lists hundreds of thousands of distinct CDR3 sequences, less than 25% of them with a count of one. The ten largest clones add up to approximately 7.8% of the sample.

Reading the label with the study, this specimen's time point is: persistent/refractory GD, antithyroid drugs over 5 years with positive TRAb. For both TCR sequencing and RNA sequencing, RNA was extracted from PBMCs in TRIzol. The diagnosis of Graves' disease was made according to American Thyroid Association guidelines. Patients were recruited from an endocrinology department in Xi'an, China. From each patient, about 9 milliliters of peripheral blood was collected into an EDTA anticoagulant tube. Ficoll Paque Plus density gradient separation was used to isolate PBMCs, and no further T cell sorting was done. An Agilent 2100 Bioanalyzer and agarose gel were used to check RNA quality, and a NanoDrop 2000 was used to measure RNA concentration.

Sequencing was performed on peripheral blood mononuclear cells (PBMCs), taken when the disease was refractory, from a patient treated with antithyroid drugs. The receptor was isolated from a female donor with Graves disease. The sequence links TRBV6-9 to TRBJ1-1, with TRBD1 identical over 7 junction bases. The DNA reads TGTGCCAGCAGTTACCTGACAGGGCGGGCTTTCTTT. This encodes CASSYLTGRAFF.